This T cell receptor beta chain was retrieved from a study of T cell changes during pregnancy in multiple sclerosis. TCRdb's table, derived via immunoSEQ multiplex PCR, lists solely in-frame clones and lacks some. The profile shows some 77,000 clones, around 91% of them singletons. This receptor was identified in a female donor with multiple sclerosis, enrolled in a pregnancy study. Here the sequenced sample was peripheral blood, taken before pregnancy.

The CDR3 region is CASSLDRDYEQYF. CDR3 in DNA: TGTGCCAGCAGCCTTGACAGGGATTACGAGCAGTACTTC. The V gene is TRBV11-1, the J gene TRBJ2-7; TRBD1 matches at 7 bases. This CDR3 spans 13 amino acids. The germline V gene encodes CDR1 SGHAT and CDR2 FQDESV (reference sequence). V shed 5 bases, J shed 4 bases, and the junction held 5 bases outside the gene matches. The complete variable domain, with remaining parts taken from reference TRBV11-1 and TRBJ2-7, reads EAEVAQSPRYKITEKSQAVAFWCDPISGHATLYWYRQILGQGPELLVQFQDESVVDDSQLPKDRFSAERLKGVDSTLKIQPAELGDSAMYLCASSLDRDYEQYFGPGTRLTVT.